This note documents a single TCR beta chain sequence. Its antigen is not known. The data derive from a study of Graves' ophthalmopathy and Graves' hyperthyroidism. Study results and caveats: Blood also contained most of the expanded thyroid clonotypes above 0.001 frequency.

RNA transcripts were the template, and TCR beta CDR3 regions were amplified from them. HTBI primers served in a first-round RT-PCR, which a second-round multiplex PCR followed. MiXCR, applied by TCRdb to the multiplex PCR reads, yields one record per CDR3 protein. The sample yields hundreds of thousands of distinct CDR3 sequences, approximately 39% seen once. The CDR3 consists of 12 residues. V gave up 8 bases and J gave up 3 bases, with 11 bases separating them. Germline V gene lookup returns CDR1 ENHRY and CDR2 SYGVKD. Input material: peripheral blood. This TCR was sampled from an adult man with Graves' ophthalmopathy. V is TRBV10-3 and J is TRBJ2-7, with no clear D. For the CDR3, the DNA is TGTGCCATCGCGGTTGGGGACTACGAGCAGTACTTC. This gives the protein CAIAVGDYEQYF.